What follows is one T cell receptor (beta chain) and its context. The data belong to a study of blood T cell repertoires in COVID-19. The CDR3 loop spans 13 amino acids. Germline lookup yields CDR1 LGHDT and CDR2 YNNKEL (reference sequence). The V gene lost 1 base and the J gene lost 5 bases, with 8 bases spanning the gap. Authors' methods: Using reference gene primer amplification, nucleated cell counts were estimated. Data came from immunoSEQ multiplex PCR; TCRdb stores just in-frame clones and leaves some out. That table gives V, J and clone size, and the DNA gave D and trimming. The sample shows approximately 190,000 clones, 79% of them seen only once.

The chain is built from TRBV3-1 (or the pseudogene TRBV3-2) and TRBJ2-5, with D hard to call. Input material: peripheral blood. The receptor was derived from a man aged 55 to 70 with active or convalescent COVID-19. The CDR3 nucleotides read TGTGCCAGCAGCCAAGGAACCGAGGAGACCCAGTACTTC. It specifies CASSQGTEETQYF.